The 25 T cell receptor beta chains reported below all come from one sample, sequenced in a study of blood T cell repertoires in COVID-19. The method was immunoSEQ multiplex PCR; TCRdb's version includes in-frame clones alone and lacks a portion of them. Among about 90,000 clones listed, about nine tenths were seen once. Specimen: peripheral blood. These receptors were obtained from a man in his 60s with acute or convalescent COVID-19.

The rearrangement joins TRBV18 to TRBJ2-7, with 8 nucleotides matching TRBD1. The V gene's germline CDR1 is KGHSH and CDR2 LQKENI. V lost 3 bases and J lost 3; bases outside the gene matches: 13. The CDR3 runs 17 residues. The CDR3 coding sequence is TGTGCCAGCTCACCCCCTGCGAGTACAGGGGGGTTCTACGAGCAGTACTTC. Amino acid sequence: CASSPPASTGGFYEQYF.

The sample holds a few counts of this clone. CDR3 loop: CSGGLAGGFDEQFF. CDR3 nucleotide sequence: TGCAGCGGAGGACTAGCGGGAGGGTTCGATGAGCAGTTCTTC. The V and J genes are TRBV29-1 and TRBJ2-1; 15 bases line up with TRBD2. Trimming cost V 7 bases and J 8 bases; bases outside gene matches: 6. The CDR3 consists of 14 residues. CDR1 SQVTM and CDR2 ANQGSEA come from the germline V gene.

The chain recombines TRBV15 with TRBJ2-7; 7 nucleotides line up with TRBD1. The CDR3 runs 16 residues. J gave up 2 bases and V 1 base, and 8 bases lay outside the gene matches. Germline loops: CDR1 LNHNV, CDR2 YYDKDF (reference sequence). The CDR3 protein is CATSRGRGRSAYEQYF. For the CDR3, the DNA is TGTGCCACCAGCAGAGGAAGGGGGCGGTCTGCCTACGAGCAGTACTTC.

This chain connects TRBV27 to TRBJ2-5, with 9 nucleotides matching TRBD2. Germline trimming cut 4 bases from V and 3 bases from J; bases unmatched to any gene: 0. This CDR3 is 13 amino acids long. Germline values: CDR1 MNHEY, CDR2 SMNVEV (reference sequence). CDR3 residues: CASSWTSEETQYF. CDR3 in DNA: TGTGCCAGCAGTTGGACTAGCGAAGAGACCCAGTACTTC.

The chain joins TRBV5-1 to TRBJ1-1; D unclear. The CDR3 has 14 amino acids. With 4 bases removed from V and 5 bases from J, the gap between germline ends came to 15 bases. Germline V gene sequence: CDR1 SGHRS, CDR2 YFSETQ. The CDR3 protein is CASSMPPRRTEAFF. The CDR3 DNA follows: TGCGCCAGCAGCATGCCCCCCCGCCGGACTGAAGCTTTCTTT. The full variable domain, rest sourced from reference TRBV5-1 and TRBJ1-1, is KAGVTQTPRYLIKTRGQQVTLSCSPISGHRSVSWYQQTPGQGLQFLFEYFSETQRNKGNFPGRFSGRQFSNSRSEMNVSTLELGDSALYLCASSMPPRRTEAFFGQGTRLTVV.

J is TRBJ2-3 and V is TRBV2, with TRBD2 as a possible D gene (6 bases). V gave up 3 bases and J gave up 0 bases, with 7 bases separating them. The CDR3 is 14 residues long. In germline, CDR1 is SNHLY, CDR2 FYNNEI. The CDR3 DNA reads as TGTGCCAGCAGTGACCTAGCGAGCACAGATACGCAGTATTTT. It codes for CASSDLASTDTQYF.

The DNA for the CDR3 is TGTGCCAGCAGCAAGGCAGGACAGGGGGTTTTGCCCCAGCATTTT. As protein: CASSKAGQGVLPQHF. The genes are TRBV6-5 and TRBJ1-5; TRBD1 matches 10 bases. This CDR3 contains 15 residues. Germline values: CDR1 MNHEY, CDR2 SVGAGI. V dropped 6 bases and J dropped 9; count of bases not matched to a gene: 11.

V gene TRBV5-8 combines with J gene TRBJ1-4; TRBD1 agrees at 11 bases. Looked up from germline, CDR1 is SGHTS and CDR2 is YDEGEE. The CDR3 is 15 residues long. J was trimmed by 3 bases and V by 4 bases; bases with no gene match: 2. The CDR3 DNA reads as TGTGCCAGCAGCCCGGACAGGGGGCCTAATGAAAAACTGTTTTTT. This gives the protein CASSPDRGPNEKLFF.

The chain uses TRBV6-6 and TRBJ2-3, with 9 bases fitting TRBD2. The CDR3 spans 18 residues. From germline, CDR1 is MNHNY and CDR2 SVGAGI (reference sequence). V was clipped by 5 bases and J by 3 bases; unmatched bases: 15. The CDR3 reads CASSRGGEVAGFTDTQYF. The CDR3 DNA is TGTGCCAGCAGTCGCGGGGGGGAAGTAGCGGGATTTACAGATACGCAGTATTTT.

The chain is built from TRBV19 and TRBJ1-1; D remains unclear. There are 13 residues in the CDR3. Looked up from germline, CDR1 is LNHDA and CDR2 is SQIVND (reference sequence). Trimming removed 6 bases at V and 2 bases at J, with 10 bases between. The CDR3 DNA reads as TGTGCCAGTAGCCTGGGCCGAAACACTGAAGCTTTCTTT. It is translated as CASSLGRNTEAFF.

This clone has just one count. This chain connects TRBV11-2 to TRBJ1-2; 11 bases fit TRBD1. This CDR3 comprises 14 residues. CDR1 is SGHAT, CDR2 FQNNGV, per germline. Trimming cost V 3 bases and J 8 bases; bases outside gene matches: 5. The CDR3 sequence: CASSFRDRGFGYTF. The CDR3 DNA sequence: TGTGCCAGCAGCTTTCGGGACAGGGGGTTCGGCTACACCTTC.

This rearrangement joins TRBV7-9 to TRBJ1-4, with 10 nucleotides matching TRBD1. CDR3 size: 15 residues. V was clipped by 2 bases and J by 8 bases; unmatched bases: 5. Germline CDR1 reads SEHNR; CDR2 reads FQNEAQ (reference sequence). CDR3 DNA sequence: TGTGCCAGCAGCTTAACGGACAGGGGGAAAGAAAAACTGTTTTTT. Translating gives CASSLTDRGKEKLFF.

The CDR3 nucleotides are TGTGCCAGCAGTTCGAGACAGGGCGCTCAAGCTAACTATGGCTACACCTTC. Translated, it gives CASSSRQGAQANYGYTF. The V call is TRBV27, the J call TRBJ1-2; 7 positions agree with TRBD1. Germline loops: CDR1 MNHEY, CDR2 SMNVEV (reference sequence). CDR3 length: 17 residues. Germline trimming cut 4 bases from V and 0 bases from J; bases unmatched to any gene: 11.

The chain couples TRBV27 to TRBJ2-1; 8 bases fit TRBD2. The CDR3 runs 17 residues. With V trimmed by 4 bases and J by 6 bases, 14 bases remained unmatched. Germline V gene data show CDR1 as MNHEY and CDR2 as SMNVEV (reference sequence). This chain's CDR3 is CASSSWTSWKLGNEQFF. The DNA of the CDR3 is TGTGCCAGCAGTTCCTGGACTAGCTGGAAGTTGGGCAATGAGCAGTTCTTC.

The rearrangement uses TRBV5-1 and TRBJ2-3; 15 bases map to TRBD2. This CDR3 is 18 amino acids long. The germline V gene has CDR1 SGHRS and CDR2 YFSETQ. V was pared by 4 bases and J by 1 base, with 7 bases of the junction left unmatched. CDR3 DNA sequence: TGCGCCAGCAGCCCCGCCAGGACTAGCGGGGGGGGCACAGATACGCAGTATTTT. This codes for CASSPARTSGGGTDTQYF.

The chain uses TRBV2 and TRBJ2-1, with a possible D match to TRBD1 (6 bases). V lost 6 bases and J 0 bases, leaving 15 bases between the germline ends. The CDR3 is 16 residues long. Germline CDR1 SNHLY, CDR2 FYNNEI. CDR3 nucleotide sequence: TGTGCCAGCAGCCACACCACAGGGAGCTCCTACAATGAGCAGTTCTTC. Translating it yields CASSHTTGSSYNEQFF.

The chain joins TRBV5-6 to TRBJ2-1; D is undetermined. V dropped 4 bases and J dropped 0 bases, with 14 bases sitting between them. The CDR3 loop spans 16 amino acids. The germline V gene encodes CDR1 SGHDT and CDR2 YYEEEE. Written as DNA, the CDR3 is TGTGCCAGCAGCCGGCCCGAGGCCAGCTCCTACAATGAGCAGTTCTTC. Translating gives CASSRPEASSYNEQFF.

This chain uses TRBV10-3 with TRBJ1-5; 10 nucleotides line up with TRBD1. In germline, CDR1 is ENHRY, CDR2 SYGVKD. V shed 8 bases and J 2 bases; nucleotides not matched to a gene: 3. CDR3 length: 14 amino acids. The CDR3 bases are TGTGCCATCTCCGGGACAGGGGGCAATCAGCCCCAGCATTTT. Protein product: CAISGTGGNQPQHF.

For the CDR3, the DNA is TGTGCCAGCAGCCCTGACATAAACTCTGGGGCCAACGTCCTGACTTTC. It encodes CASSPDINSGANVLTF. The chain employs TRBV7-9 and TRBJ2-6, with D unclear. The CDR3 has 16 amino acids. V lost 5 bases and J lost 0, with 11 bases in between. Looked up from germline, CDR1 is SEHNR and CDR2 is FQNEAQ (reference sequence).

Written as DNA, the CDR3 is TGCAGCTCCGAGGAGGGAGGAGATACGCAGTATTTT. This sequence encodes CSSEEGGDTQYF. The chain has TRBV29-1 and TRBJ2-3, with a possible D match to TRBD2 (6 bases). The V gene's germline CDR1 is SQVTM and CDR2 ANQGSEA. The CDR3 consists of 12 residues. V lost 8 bases to trimming and J lost 5 bases, with 14 bases between them.

The rearrangement links TRBV6-1 to TRBJ1-2, with TRBD1 as a possible D gene (5 bases). In germline, CDR1 is MNHNS, CDR2 SASEGT. V was trimmed by 5 bases and J by 5 bases, leaving 15 bases between them. The CDR3 runs 14 residues. CDR3: CASSYGGLGYGYTF. CDR3 nucleotide sequence: TGTGCCAGCAGTTATGGGGGGTTAGGGTATGGCTACACCTTC.

The V gene is TRBV19, the J gene TRBJ2-3; D is possibly TRBD2 (6 bases). CDR1 is LNHDA, CDR2 SQIVND, per germline (reference sequence). Trimming removed 4 bases from V and 2 bases from J, with 16 bases in between. The CDR3 has 16 amino acids. The CDR3 reads CASSTVLATHTDTQYF. The CDR3 DNA follows: TGTGCCAGTAGTACAGTTCTAGCGACACACACAGATACGCAGTATTTT.

The chain is built from TRBV5-6 and TRBJ2-7; 9 bases line up with TRBD1. From germline, CDR1 is SGHDT and CDR2 YYEEEE. V lost 0 bases to trimming and J lost 4 bases; unmatched junction nucleotides: 8. The CDR3 loop spans 16 amino acids. This CDR3 reads CASSLVIGQGRYEQYF. CDR3 nucleotides: TGTGCCAGCAGCTTGGTGATCGGACAGGGGAGATACGAGCAGTACTTC.

The chain couples TRBV28 to TRBJ2-7, with 9 bases aligning to TRBD1. The CDR3 is made up of 13 amino acids. Germline values: CDR1 MDHEN, CDR2 SYDVKM. J was trimmed by 7 bases and V by 6 bases; bases with no gene match: 7. The CDR3 loop is CASSLQGAREQYF. DNA of the CDR3: TGTGCCAGCAGCTTACAGGGGGCGCGGGAGCAGTACTTC.

V usage is TRBV27 and J usage is TRBJ2-2; the match to TRBD2 covers 7 bases. This CDR3 has 16 residues. Trimming at V came to 2 bases and at J to 6 bases, leaving 9 bases not matched to a gene. Germline V gene data show CDR1 as MNHEY and CDR2 as SMNVEV (reference sequence). This CDR3 is CASSLLLPGGAGELFF. In DNA form, the CDR3 reads TGTGCCAGCAGTTTACTTTTACCGGGAGGAGCCGGGGAGCTGTTTTTT.